The present T cell receptor (beta chain) was sequenced within a study of beta chain features in type 1 diabetes. For the study at large: All samples yielded some 110 million examined sorted cells. Notes on the study in general: Insertions at VDJ junctions were less frequent in type 1 diabetes patients. These patients also deleted more nucleotides at the same junctions.

One heparinised draw of blood, averaging about 116 mL, came from each donor. The J segment lost 5 bases and the V segment lost 3 bases, leaving 8 bases of the junction unmatched. Germline CDR1 is SGHTA and CDR2 is FQGNSA. The CDR3 is 16 residues long. TCRB transcripts that were expressed got sequenced, as all of the isolated RNA had been reverse transcribed. Profiling relied on immunoSEQ multiplex PCR, and the TCRdb table lists in-frame clones only, not all of them. The data hold 130,000 to 150,000 clones, with just over 9% observed a single time. This clone was observed a handful of times. The antigen is undetermined.

This clonotype originated in a man between 18 and 29 years old in good health. This chain links TRBV7-2 with TRBJ1-5; TRBD1 matches at 9 bases. The specimen sequenced was central memory CD4+ T cells from blood. CDR3 coding DNA: TGTGCCAGCAGCTTCCAGCCGACAGGGGGGGATCAGCCCCAGCATTTT. The encoded protein is CASSFQPTGGDQPQHF.